A selection of T cell receptor beta chains follows, all from one sample in a study of T cells in Graves' hyperthyroidism and ophthalmopathy. TCRdb re-called the multiplex PCR reads through MiXCR, storing one row per CDR3 protein. The sample has hundreds of thousands of distinct CDR3 sequences; less than 15% are singletons. Source material: blood. Every receptor here comes from a woman younger than 30 with Graves' hyperthyroidism. Each CDR3 is given with its conserved first and last residue. A D gene is named only where the DNA matches it firmly. Size is omitted from some rows. Given values are once, few, many or a class for expanded clones.

TRBJ1-4 | many | 15 | TRBV2 | . | TGTGCCAGCAGTGACCGGGGGCGCGGGAATGAAAAACTGTTTTTT | CASSDRGRGNEKLFF
TRBJ1-1 | many | 17 | TRBV3-1 | . | TGTGCCAGCAGCCAAGAGTTTATAGGAGTGGCTCCCACTGAAGCTTTCTTT | CASSQEFIGVAPTEAFF
TRBJ2-7 | many | 14 | TRBV20-1 | . | TGCAGTGCCCAACTGCCGGAACCTCCTTTCGAGCAGTACTTC | CSAQLPEPPFEQYF
TRBJ2-5 | many | 16 | TRBV12-3/TRBV12-4 | TRBD2 | TGTGCCAGCAGTCCCTGGCGGGGGTATCCGGGGGAGACCCAGTACTTC | CASSPWRGYPGETQYF
TRBJ2-3 | many | 19 | TRBV20-1 | . | TGCAGTGCTCAGAGTGGGGGTAGCGACCAAAAAGGGGGCACAGATACGCAGTATTTT | CSAQSGGSDQKGGTDTQYF
TRBJ1-5 | many | 14 | TRBV12-3/TRBV12-4 | . | TGTGCCAGCAGTTTAGGGCTCCACAATCAGCCCCAGCATTTT | CASSLGLHNQPQHF
TRBJ1-5 | many | 15 | TRBV3-1 | . | TGTGCCAGCAGCCAAGATCTGACAGGTAATCAGCCCCAGCATTTT | CASSQDLTGNQPQHF
TRBJ1-2 | . | 15 | TRBV4-2 | TRBD1 | TGTGCCAGCAGCCAAGCTGGGACAGGGAACTGGGGCTACACCTTC | CASSQAGTGNWGYTF
TRBJ2-2 | many | 14 | TRBV6-2/TRBV6-3 | . | TGTGCCGGGGGACGGTTACCGAACACCGGGGAGCTGTTTTTT | CAGGRLPNTGELFF
TRBJ2-5 | . | 14 | TRBV13 | . | TGTGCCAGCAGCTTAGTGGCAGGGGATGAGACCCAGTACTTC | CASSLVAGDETQYF
TRBJ1-2 | many | 17 | TRBV28 | . | TGTGCCAGCAGGGACCCTGCCGGCGAAACAAATAACTATGGCTACACCTTC | CASRDPAGETNNYGYTF
TRBJ2-1 | many | 12 | TRBV12-3/TRBV12-4 | . | TGTGCCAGCAGTTTTGGGGGAGTGAGGCAGTTCTTC | CASSFGGVRQFF
TRBJ1-5 | many | 16 | TRBV7-4 | . | TGTGCCAGCAGCTTAAGGTTGGTAGATAGCAATCAGCCCCAGCATTTT | CASSLRLVDSNQPQHF
TRBJ2-5 | . | 17 | TRBV18 | TRBD1 | TGTGCCAGCTCACCACTGGTCCTGCCAGGGGGCAAAGAGACCCAGTACTTC | CASSPLVLPGGKETQYF
TRBJ1-1 | many | 14 | TRBV20-1 | . | TGCAGTGCACCCGGGGGAAACAGGGTCGCTGAAGCTTTCTTT | CSAPGGNRVAEAFF
TRBJ2-3 | many | 16 | TRBV15 | . | TGTGCCACCAGCAGTTCGAGTGGCGGGCCGGGGGATACGCAGTATTTT | CATSSSSGGPGDTQYF
TRBJ2-7 | many | 14 | TRBV28 | TRBD1 | TGTGCCAGCCGATCGGACAGGGGACGCTACGAGCAGTACTTC | CASRSDRGRYEQYF
TRBJ1-1 | many | 10 | TRBV29-1 | . | TGCAGCGTTGTCAGGACTGAAGCTTTCTTT | CSVVRTEAFF
TRBJ1-1 | many | 15 | TRBV12-3/TRBV12-4 | TRBD1 | TGTGCCAGCAGGCCGAACACAGGGGGTGATACTGAAGCTTTCTTT | CASRPNTGGDTEAFF
TRBJ1-4 | few | 14 | TRBV18 | . | TGTGCCAGCCAGGGGCGAGAGGTGGATGAAAAACTGTTTTTT | CASQGREVDEKLFF
TRBJ1-5 | many | 15 | TRBV7-8 | . | TGTGCCAGCAGCCCCAGGACAGTTAGCAATCAGCCCCAGCATTTT | CASSPRTVSNQPQHF
TRBJ1-6 | many | 16 | TRBV7-2 | . | TGTGCCAGCAGCTTACGCCCCACAGGCTATAATTCACCCCTCCACTTT | CASSLRPTGYNSPLHF
TRBJ1-3 | many | 14 | TRBV28 | . | TGTGCCAGCAGTTTAACAGGAATTATTGACACCATATATTTT | CASSLTGIIDTIYF
TRBJ1-6 | many | 12 | TRBV20-1 | . | TGCAGTGCAGGGGGGGGAAGTTCACCCCTCCACTTT | CSAGGGSSPLHF
TRBJ1-2 | many | 15 | TRBV20-1 | . | TGCAGTGCTATCTCTGCGGGCATTTCCGCATATGGCTACACCTTC | CSAISAGISAYGYTF
TRBJ2-3 | many | 17 | TRBV2 | TRBD2 | TGTGCCAGCTCCGGGACTAGCGGGGCTGGCGCATTGGATACGCAGTATTTT | CASSGTSGAGALDTQYF
TRBJ1-1 | . | 18 | TRBV6-1 | TRBD1 | TGTGCCAGCAGCCCGACAGGGGGCTTTTTGAGTCTCCCCCCTTCGGCTTTCTTT | CASSPTGGFLSLPPSAFF
TRBJ2-1 | . | 13 | TRBV6-2/TRBV6-3 | TRBD2 | TGTGCCAGCAGTCGGCCCAGCGGGAGGGAGCAGTTCTTC | CASSRPSGREQFF
TRBJ2-5 | many | 13 | TRBV3-1 | . | TGTGCCAGCAGCCAAGACCGGGAAGGGACCCAGTACTTC | CASSQDREGTQYF
TRBJ2-2 | few | 16 | TRBV19 | . | TGTGCCAGTAGTGACCGTACATGGTATGAGACCGGGGAGCTGTTTTTT | CASSDRTWYETGELFF
TRBJ2-4 | many | 15 | TRBV3-1 | TRBD1 | TGTGCCAGCAGCCGACGGACAGGGGAGGGGAACATTCAGTACTTC | CASSRRTGEGNIQYF
TRBJ1-1 | many | 12 | TRBV7-8 | . | TGTGCCAGCAGCTTCTTGGACACTGAAGCTTTCTTT | CASSFLDTEAFF
TRBJ2-1 | . | 16 | TRBV7-2 | TRBD2 | TGTGCCAGCAGCCGGGAGGGGGAGGGCTCCTACAATGAGCAGTTCTTC | CASSREGEGSYNEQFF
TRBJ2-7 | many | 14 | TRBV6-1 | . | TGTGCCAGCAGTATAGGGGATTGGGCGTACGAGCAGTACTTC | CASSIGDWAYEQYF
TRBJ1-4 | many | 18 | TRBV3-1 | TRBD1 | TGTGCCAGCAGCCCCGAGCCGCCGACAGGGGTCCGTAATGAAAAACTGTTTTTT | CASSPEPPTGVRNEKLFF
TRBJ1-2 | many | 13 | TRBV30 | TRBD1 | TGTGCCTGGAGGGGACAGGGACCTGATGGCTACACCTTC | CAWRGQGPDGYTF
TRBJ1-2 | many | 18 | TRBV6-6 | . | TGTGCCAGCAGTTACTCGAGTCCCTCGGGAGTTGGGGGCGGTGGCTACACCTTC | CASSYSSPSGVGGGGYTF
TRBJ1-2 | few | 16 | TRBV13 | . | TGTGCCAGCAGCTCCCTTGGCCAGATTTGGGACTATGGCTACACCTTC | CASSSLGQIWDYGYTF
TRBJ1-6 | few | 14 | TRBV6-1 | TRBD1 | TGTGCCAGCTCCCGACAGGGGAATCTGTCACCCCTCCACTTT | CASSRQGNLSPLHF
TRBJ2-7 | many | 10 | TRBV20-1 | . | TGCAGCTCCGGGATCATAGAGCAGTACTTC | CSSGIIEQYF
TRBJ1-5 | many | 15 | TRBV20-1 | . | TGCAGTGCTAGAGACAGGGCAGGGGTAAATCAGCCCCAGCATTTT | CSARDRAGVNQPQHF
TRBJ2-3 | few | 16 | TRBV6-5 | TRBD1 | TGTGCCAGCAGTTACTCAACCGGGACAGGGACAGATACGCAGTATTTT | CASSYSTGTGTDTQYF
TRBJ2-4 | many | 14 | TRBV12-3/TRBV12-4 | . | TGTGCCAGCAGTGGGGCGGCCCAGGGAAACATTCAGTACTTC | CASSGAAQGNIQYF
TRBJ2-2 | many | 14 | TRBV11-2 | . | TGTGCCAGCAGCTACGGGGGCGGCACCGGGGAGCTGTTTTTT | CASSYGGGTGELFF
TRBJ2-1 | many | 17 | TRBV9 | TRBD2 | TGTGCCAGCACCCTAGGGGGGACTAGCGATGGTCTGGATGAGCAGTTCTTC | CASTLGGTSDGLDEQFF
TRBJ1-1 | few | 17 | TRBV5-8 | TRBD1 | TGTGCCAGCAGCTTGGACATAAACAGGGGATGGCGGACTGAAGCTTTCTTT | CASSLDINRGWRTEAFF
TRBJ1-2 | . | 15 | TRBV6-1 | TRBD1 | TGTGCCAGCACCTTAGGGGGGACAGGATACTATGGCTACACCTTC | CASTLGGTGYYGYTF
TRBJ1-1 | many | 14 | TRBV7-9 | . | TGTGCCAGCAGCTTCGACACGGGGAACACTGAAGCTTTCTTT | CASSFDTGNTEAFF
TRBJ1-1 | many | 15 | TRBV3-1 | TRBD1 | TGTGCCAGCAGCCTACACAGGGGTAGGGACACTGAAGCTTTCTTT | CASSLHRGRDTEAFF
TRBJ2-1 | many | 15 | TRBV15 | TRBD2 | TGTGCCACCAGCCTACTAGCGGGGGAACGGAATGAGCAGTTCTTC | CATSLLAGERNEQFF
TRBJ2-1 | few | 13 | TRBV25-1 | . | TGTGCCAGCTCGGGCAGCGCTACAACAAAGCAGTTCTTC | CASSGSATTKQFF
TRBJ2-5 | few | 13 | TRBV18 | . | TGTGCCAGCTCACAGGGAAAGCAAGAGACCCAGTACTTC | CASSQGKQETQYF
TRBJ2-5 | . | 15 | TRBV7-3 | . | TGTGCCAGCAGCCCATCGGGGGACCTGGGGGAGACCCAGTACTTC | CASSPSGDLGETQYF
TRBJ2-7 | many | 18 | TRBV7-2 | TRBD2 | TGTGCCAGCAGCTCTGTCCCGGGACTAGCGGGACTCTCCTACGAGCAGTACTTC | CASSSVPGLAGLSYEQYF
TRBJ1-4 | . | 16 | TRBV28 | TRBD1 | TGTGCCAGCGGGTTAGCTCTGGGACAGATGAATGAAAAACTGTTTTTT | CASGLALGQMNEKLFF